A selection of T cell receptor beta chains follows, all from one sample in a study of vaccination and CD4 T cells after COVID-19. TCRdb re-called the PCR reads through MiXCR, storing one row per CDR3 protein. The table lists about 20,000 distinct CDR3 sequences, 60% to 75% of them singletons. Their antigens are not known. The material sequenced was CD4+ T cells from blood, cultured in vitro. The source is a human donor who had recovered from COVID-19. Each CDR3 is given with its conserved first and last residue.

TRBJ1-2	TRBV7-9	CASSLTGGGYGYTF
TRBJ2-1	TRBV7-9	CASSLQSPEQFF
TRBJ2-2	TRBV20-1	CSARGVGAGELFF
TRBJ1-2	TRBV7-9	CASSSRRDGLIGYGYTF
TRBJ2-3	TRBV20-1	CSAGPAGGPRDTQYF
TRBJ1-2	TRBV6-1	CASRIQGGASYGYTF
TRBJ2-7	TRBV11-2	CASRQGTGSYEQYF
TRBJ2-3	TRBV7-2	CASSSSRNTDTQYF
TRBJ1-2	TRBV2	CASRGGQGDGYTF
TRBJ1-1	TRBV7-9	CASSPWGNTGVFF
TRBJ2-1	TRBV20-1	CSARGEPPHNEQFF
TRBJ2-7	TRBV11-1	CASSPAGSAREQYF
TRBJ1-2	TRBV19	CASSSQVDNYGYTF
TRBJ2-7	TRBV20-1	CSALHGVHEQYF
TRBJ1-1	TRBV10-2	CASLREQGSEAFF
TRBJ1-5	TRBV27	CASSPMTGVGNQPQHF
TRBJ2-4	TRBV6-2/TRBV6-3	CASSTIRHSAKNIQYF
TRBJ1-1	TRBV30	CAWNVRPNTEAFF
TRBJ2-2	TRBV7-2	CASSLSGELFF
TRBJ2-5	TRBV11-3	CASSLGGGKETQYF
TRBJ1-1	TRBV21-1	CAIHRPGGLEAFF
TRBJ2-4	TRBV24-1	CATSDGSENIQYF
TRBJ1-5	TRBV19	CASTFGRSGNQPQHF
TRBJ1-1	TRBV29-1	CSVLSDAQGEFF
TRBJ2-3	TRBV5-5	CASSVQGVPSTDTQYF
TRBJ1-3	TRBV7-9	CASSKQGASGNTIYF
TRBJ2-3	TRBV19	CASSGVDTQYF
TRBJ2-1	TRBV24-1	CATSDWGTGIANEQFF
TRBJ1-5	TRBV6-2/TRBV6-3	CASSYSSENQPQHF
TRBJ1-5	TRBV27	CASSPVEGTQPQHF
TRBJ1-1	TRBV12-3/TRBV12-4	CASTKGVVTEAFF
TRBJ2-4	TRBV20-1	CSVLRDREDIQYF
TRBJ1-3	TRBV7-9	CASSLALNTIYF
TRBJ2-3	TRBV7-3	CASSPTGTFTDTQYF
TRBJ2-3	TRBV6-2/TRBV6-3	CASKLAGGADTQYF
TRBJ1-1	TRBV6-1	CTSNPAGGTEAFF
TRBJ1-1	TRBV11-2	CASSYSGTEAFF
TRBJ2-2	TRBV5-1	CASSLIQGGSGELFF
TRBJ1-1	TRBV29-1	CSVEGRARRRAFF
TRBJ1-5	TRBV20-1	CSAKAAGVGQPQHF
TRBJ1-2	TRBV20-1	CSARDRRVANYGYTF
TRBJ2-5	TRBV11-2	CASSKFGLAGDYQETQYF
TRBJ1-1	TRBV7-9	CASSLGQTMNTEAFF
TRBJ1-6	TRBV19	CASSMYDHSSYNSPLHF
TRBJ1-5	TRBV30	CAWSGGVNQPQHF
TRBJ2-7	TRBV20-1	CSAPITGSYEQYF
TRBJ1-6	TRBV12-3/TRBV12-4	CASSLQGDSPLHF
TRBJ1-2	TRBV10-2	CASSDQGAQNGYTF
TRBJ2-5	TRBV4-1	CASSHHGTSQETQYF